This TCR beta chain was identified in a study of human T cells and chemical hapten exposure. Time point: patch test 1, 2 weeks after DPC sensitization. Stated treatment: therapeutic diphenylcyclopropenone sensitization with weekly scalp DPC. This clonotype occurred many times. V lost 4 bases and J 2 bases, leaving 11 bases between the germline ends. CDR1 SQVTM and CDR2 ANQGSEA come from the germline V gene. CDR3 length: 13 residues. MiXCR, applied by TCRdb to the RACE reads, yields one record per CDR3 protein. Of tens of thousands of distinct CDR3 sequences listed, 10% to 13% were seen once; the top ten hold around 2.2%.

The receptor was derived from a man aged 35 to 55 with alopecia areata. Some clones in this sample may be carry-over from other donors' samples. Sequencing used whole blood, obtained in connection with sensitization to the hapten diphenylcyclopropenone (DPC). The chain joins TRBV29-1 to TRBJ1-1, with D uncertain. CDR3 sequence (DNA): TGCAGCGTTGCATCGACAATCAACACTGAAGCTTTCTTT. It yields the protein CSVASTINTEAFF.